The 32 T cell receptor beta chains presented below share a single source sample, sequenced in a study of T cell repertoires in cytomegalovirus infection. TCRdb re-called the reads with MiXCR, one entry per CDR3 protein. Among under 250,000 distinct CDR3 sequences listed, about 12% were seen once. Sequenced: PBMCs. The source is a human donor in good health (CMV status not recorded). Some clones in this sample may be carry-over from other donors' samples.

This clonotype was seen ten or more times. This CDR3 reads CASSLQAGAAPETQYF. The CDR3 coding sequence is TGTGCCAGCAGCCTTCAAGCCGGCGCCGCGCCAGAGACCCAGTACTTC. V is TRBV7-2 and J is TRBJ2-5; unclear D gene. The CDR3 is 16 residues long. V was pared by 5 bases and J by 4 bases, with 20 bases between. The V gene's germline CDR1 is SGHTA and CDR2 FQGNSA.

This clonotype turned up a few times. The rearrangement uses TRBV6-1 and TRBJ2-2, with D possibly TRBD1 on 8 matching bases. Trimming pared 2 bases from V and 1 base from J, leaving 17 bases between. The CDR3 totals 18 residues. Germline V gives CDR1 MNHNS, CDR2 SASEGT. CDR3 coding DNA: TGTGCCAGCAGTGAAACAGGGGGGGGTGTTCTGAACACCGGGGAGCTGTTTTTT. This codes for CASSETGGGVLNTGELFF.

In this sample, this clonotype turned up many times. The CDR3 loop is CASSFYTSGGKNIQYF. CDR3 coding DNA: TGTGCCAGCAGCTTTTATACATCGGGAGGGAAAAACATTCAGTACTTC. V and J are TRBV7-2 and TRBJ2-4; 8 bases map to TRBD2. The V gene end was trimmed by 3 bases and the J gene end by 4 bases; junction bases not matched to a gene: 8. The germline V gene has CDR1 SGHTA and CDR2 FQGNSA. The CDR3 is 16 amino acids.

This clonotype was observed many times. The chain links TRBV7-2 to TRBJ2-7; 9 nucleotides agree with TRBD2. V dropped 1 base and J dropped 2; count of bases not matched to a gene: 9. From germline, CDR1 is SGHTA and CDR2 FQGNSA. There are 17 residues in the CDR3. The CDR3 sequence: CASSLEVSGSTTYEQYF. The CDR3 region has the DNA TGTGCCAGCAGCTTAGAGGTTAGCGGGAGTACTACCTACGAGCAGTACTTC.

This clonotype was seen repeatedly, ten times or more. The J gene is TRBJ2-1, the V gene TRBV6-1; D is uncertain. This CDR3 spans 14 amino acids. V lost 8 bases and J lost 10, with 21 bases in between. Germline CDR1 reads MNHNS; CDR2 reads SASEGT. CDR3 protein: CASLSPAKRAEQFF. CDR3 nucleotides: TGTGCCAGCCTATCCCCCGCAAAACGGGCCGAGCAGTTCTTC.

Of note for this clonotype: A much larger clone sits a single nucleotide away, making a read error possible. The J gene is TRBJ2-2, the V gene TRBV5-4, with D possibly being TRBD1 (7 bases). The ends were cut back, 4 bases at V and 1 base at J, with 11 bases in the middle. The CDR3 loop spans 15 amino acids. CDR1 is SGHNT and CDR2 is YYREEE in the germline V gene (reference sequence). CDR3 in amino acids: CASSAGQRNTGELFF. For the CDR3, the DNA is TGTGCCAGCAGCGCGGGACAGAGGAACACCGGGGAGCTGTTTTTT.

This clonotype was picked up many times. This rearrangement joins TRBV27 to TRBJ2-5; D is unclear. V was shortened by 2 bases and J by 0 bases, with 13 bases between the two germline ends. There are 16 residues in the CDR3. Per the germline V gene, CDR1 is MNHEY and CDR2 is SMNVEV (reference sequence). The CDR3 is CASSLRPGSYQETQYF. The CDR3 DNA reads as TGTGCCAGCAGTTTAAGGCCAGGATCGTACCAAGAGACCCAGTACTTC.

This clonotype has ten or more counts. The chain carries TRBV14 and TRBJ2-3, with 8 bases lining up with TRBD1. Trimming removed 1 base from V and 2 bases from J; junction bases left unmatched: 5. CDR3 length equals 16 residues. Germline V lookup: CDR1 SGHDN, CDR2 FVKESK. The CDR3 nucleotides read TGTGCCAGCAGCCAAGCGGACAGGGCGAACACAGATACGCAGTATTTT. Translated, it gives CASSQADRANTDTQYF.

This clonotype was seen ten or more times. The chain has TRBV29-1 and TRBJ2-5; 8 bases align to TRBD2. The V gene's germline CDR1 is SQVTM and CDR2 ANQGSEA. V lost 6 bases and J lost 10; bases outside the gene matches: 13. The CDR3 totals 13 residues. The CDR3 DNA is TGCAGCGTCGAACATCGGGAGGGGGTGATCCAGTACTTC. It specifies CSVEHREGVIQYF.

In DNA, the CDR3 is TGCGCCAGCAGCCCCGATTGGGGGGCCCCCTCGAATACGCAGTATTTT. Protein product: CASSPDWGAPSNTQYF. The rearrangement links TRBV4-3 to TRBJ2-3, with D perhaps assigned TRBD1 or TRBD2 (6 bases each). Deletions cut 4 bases from V and 7 bases from J, with 21 bases between. This CDR3 is 16 amino acids long. Germline CDR1 reads LGHNA; CDR2 reads YSLEER.

This chain links TRBV28 with TRBJ2-4; perhaps D is TRBD1 or TRBD2 (5 bases each). Germline CDR1 and CDR2: MDHEN and SYDVKM. Between the trimmed V and J ends, which lost 8 bases and 9 bases, there was a span of 14 bases. There are 12 residues in the CDR3. CDR3 nucleotides: TGTGCCAGCGGGGTGGGGACGGGCATTCAGTACTTC. Amino acids: CASGVGTGIQYF.

This clonotype was observed a few times. The CDR3 DNA is TGCAGCGGATTGGTTAGGCAGGGGGCGAATGAGCAGTTCTTC. Encoded protein: CSGLVRQGANEQFF. The chain couples TRBV29-1 to TRBJ2-1; TRBD1 matches at 8 bases. In germline, CDR1 is SQVTM, CDR2 ANQGSEA. J lost 7 bases, V lost 7 bases, and 12 bases had no gene match. This CDR3 contains 14 residues.

This clonotype was counted ten times or more. The chain recombines TRBV7-8 with TRBJ2-3; no clear D. The CDR3 runs 15 residues. CDR1 SGHVS and CDR2 FQNEAQ come from the germline V gene. Trimming left V 4 bases short and J 4 bases short, with 15 bases between. Here the CDR3 reads CASSSLTLTSDTQYF. The CDR3 bases are TGTGCCAGCAGCTCACTTACGTTAACGTCAGATACGCAGTATTTT.

The rearrangement joins TRBV11-2 to TRBJ1-1, with 9 bases identical to TRBD1. This CDR3 contains 11 residues. V lost 6 bases, J lost 11 bases, and 4 bases stayed unmatched. Germline V gene sequence: CDR1 SGHAT, CDR2 FQNNGV. The CDR3 DNA sequence: TGTGCCAGCAGTTTACAGGGGGCGGCTTTCTTT. It is translated as CASSLQGAAFF.

The sample holds one count of this clonotype. This chain links TRBV4-3 with TRBJ1-1, with 7 bases matching TRBD1. V was clipped by 0 bases and J by 8 bases; unmatched bases: 6. This CDR3 region has 14 residues. Germline CDR1 reads LGHNA; CDR2 reads YSLEER. The DNA of the CDR3 is TGCGCCAGCAGCCAAGATTACAGGGGCCAAGAAGCTTTCTTT. Translated, it gives CASSQDYRGQEAFF.

The rearrangement joins TRBV6-4 to TRBJ2-6, with no clear D. This CDR3 contains 15 residues. Germline loops: CDR1 MRHNA, CDR2 SNTAGT. The V end was cut by 0 bases, the J end by 0 bases, with 3 bases between. The CDR3 DNA reads TGTGCCAGCAGTGACTCGTTCTCTGGGGCCAACGTCCTGACTTTC. Residues: CASSDSFSGANVLTF.

The J gene is TRBJ2-2, the V gene TRBV6-1; TRBD2 might be the D (6 bases). V was pared by 10 bases and J by 2 bases, with 23 bases between. The CDR3 contains 17 residues. Germline V gene data show CDR1 as MNHNS and CDR2 as SASEGT. CDR3 in amino acids: CATRSGDLVANTGELFF. Here the CDR3 DNA reads TGTGCCACCAGGTCGGGGGACCTCGTAGCCAACACCGGGGAGCTGTTTTTT.

To note about this clonotype: This could be a read error, since a much larger clone is one nucleotide away. The V and J genes are TRBV6-8 and TRBJ2-1; D may match TRBD1 or TRBD2 (6 bases each). The J call may be wrong; the DNA end is better matched by TRBJ2-7. The CDR3 runs to 14 residues. CDR1 and CDR2 (germline): MNHGY, SAAAGT. In nucleotides, the CDR3 is TGTGCCAGCAGTTACCGGGGGCTCCACAATGAGCAGTACTTC. Amino acids: CASSYRGLHNEQYF.

This clonotype was picked up many times. V gene TRBV7-8 combines with J gene TRBJ2-7; 10 bases align to TRBD1. Per germline, CDR1 SGHVS and CDR2 FQNEAQ. Unmatched junction bases numbered 2, after V lost 3 bases and J lost 6 bases. The CDR3 runs to 13 residues. The CDR3 DNA reads as TGTGCCAGCAGCTTCGGACAGGGGGGCGAGCAGTACTTC. Its protein is CASSFGQGGEQYF.

Ten or more counts support this clonotype. The chain has TRBV7-8 and TRBJ2-7, with D possibly being TRBD1 or TRBD2 (5 bases each). V lost 1 base to trimming and J lost 6 bases, with 7 bases between them. The CDR3 has 12 amino acids. Looked up from germline, CDR1 is SGHVS and CDR2 is FQNEAQ. The CDR3 region is CASSLGGSEQYF. CDR3 coding DNA: TGTGCCAGCAGCTTAGGGGGGAGCGAGCAGTACTTC.

The sample holds many counts of this clonotype. The CDR3 loop reads CASSIAPGQRNSPLHF. CDR3 nucleotide sequence: TGTGCCAGTAGTATAGCCCCGGGACAACGGAATTCACCCCTCCACTTT. The genes are TRBV19 and TRBJ1-6, with a possible D match to TRBD1 (6 bases). Trimming removed 1 base at V and 7 bases at J, with 14 bases between. Germline CDR1 is LNHDA and CDR2 is SQIVND (reference sequence). CDR3 length: 16 residues.

The V and J genes are TRBV19 and TRBJ2-5; TRBD2 agrees at 9 bases. Germline assignment: CDR1 LNHDA and CDR2 SQIVND (reference sequence). The CDR3 runs 18 residues. V shed 5 bases, J shed 0 bases, and the junction held 13 bases outside the gene matches. CDR3 residues: CASSRLLSSGAYQETQYF. The CDR3 DNA follows: TGTGCCAGTAGTCGGCTCCTCTCTAGCGGGGCCTACCAAGAGACCCAGTACTTC.

The chain combines TRBV10-3 with TRBJ2-1; TRBD2 agrees at 9 bases. The CDR3 covers 17 residues. Losses at the gene ends were 0 bases for V and 6 bases for J; bases not matched to a gene: 9. Germline CDR1 is ENHRY and CDR2 is SYGVKD. The CDR3 DNA is TGTGCCATCAGTGAGTCGACGGGGCGGGGGGGCTTCAATGAGCAGTTCTTC. Its protein product is CAISESTGRGGFNEQFF.

This clonotype appeared many times. This sequence joins TRBV12-3 or TRBV12-4 and TRBJ1-2; maybe TRBD1 (5 bases). The CDR3 has 14 amino acids. V gave up 1 base and J gave up 7 bases, with 13 bases separating them. CDR3 residues: CASSLGGGIGGYTF. In DNA, the CDR3 is TGTGCCAGCAGTTTAGGGGGGGGAATCGGTGGCTACACCTTC.

At least ten counts were recorded for this clonotype. V is TRBV7-2 and J is TRBJ2-3; 11 bases are shared with TRBD2. Germline trimming cut 4 bases from V and 7 bases from J; bases unmatched to any gene: 4. Germline V lookup: CDR1 SGHTA, CDR2 FQGNSA. This CDR3 spans 14 amino acids. The CDR3 protein is CASSSGTSGYTQYF. As DNA, the CDR3 is TGTGCCAGCAGCTCCGGGACTAGCGGATATACGCAGTATTTT.

This clonotype was counted at least ten times. The V call is TRBV7-2, the J call TRBJ2-7; 9 bases fit TRBD2. The CDR3 loop spans 14 amino acids. Trimming cost V 3 bases and J 2 bases; bases outside gene matches: 2. Germline V CDR1 and CDR2: SGHTA, FQGNSA. The CDR3 DNA is TGTGCCAGCAGCTTTGGCGGGGGGGCCTACGAGCAGTACTTC. This sequence encodes CASSFGGGAYEQYF.

Many counts were recorded for this clonotype. The J gene is TRBJ2-5, the V gene TRBV7-8; weak D call: TRBD1 (6 bases). V dropped 4 bases and J dropped 9 bases, with 24 bases sitting between them. This CDR3 is built from 16 residues. CDR1 is SGHVS, CDR2 FQNEAQ, per germline. CDR3 loop: CASSSLVGAGVESQYF. For the CDR3, the DNA is TGTGCCAGCAGCTCCCTAGTGGGGGCAGGGGTCGAGTCCCAGTACTTC.

The chain joins TRBV20-1 to TRBJ2-2; TRBD2 is a possible D gene (5 bases). This CDR3 has 16 residues. V was clipped by 2 bases and J by 2 bases, with 15 bases between them. Germline V gives CDR1 DFQATT, CDR2 SNEGSKA (reference sequence). CDR3 region: CSARPTSGANTGELFF. The CDR3 coding sequence is TGCAGTGCTAGACCCACCAGCGGCGCTAACACCGGGGAGCTGTTTTTT.

This clonotype was counted many times. This chain joins TRBV6-2 or TRBV6-3 and TRBJ2-1; TRBD2 matches at 10 bases. This CDR3 has 17 amino acids. Germline CDR1 MNHEY, CDR2 SVGEGT. Losses at the gene ends were 0 bases for V and 7 bases for J; bases not matched to a gene: 9. The CDR3 protein is CASSYSTLAGAVNEQFF. The CDR3 coding sequence is TGTGCCAGCAGTTACTCGACGCTAGCGGGAGCTGTAAATGAGCAGTTCTTC.

This clonotype was recorded at least ten times. This rearrangement joins TRBV7-2 to TRBJ2-7, with TRBD1 identical over 9 bases. V dropped 5 bases and J dropped 4; count of bases not matched to a gene: 6. The CDR3 length is 14 residues. The germline V gene encodes CDR1 SGHTA and CDR2 FQGNSA. The CDR3 sequence is CASSRPGQGYEQYF. The CDR3 coding sequence is TGTGCCAGCAGCCGACCCGGACAGGGGTACGAGCAGTACTTC.

This clonotype came up a few times. The chain links TRBV28 to TRBJ1-5; 8 positions agree with TRBD1. V gave up 5 bases and J gave up 6 bases; unmatched junction bases: 15. This CDR3 region has 17 residues. The germline gives CDR1 MDHEN, CDR2 SYDVKM. The CDR3 coding sequence is TGTGCCAGCAGTCCGCGGGTGACAGGGGACATGGGTCAGCCCCAGCATTTT. It codes for CASSPRVTGDMGQPQHF.

Ten or more counts support this clonotype. The CDR3, as DNA: TGTGCCAGCACCGAAAAACATGGCGGGACAAGGTCCTACAATGAGCAGTTCTTC. Amino acid sequence: CASTEKHGGTRSYNEQFF. This chain joins TRBV2 and TRBJ2-1; D tentatively reads TRBD1 or TRBD2 (6 bases each). The V end was cut by 7 bases, the J end by 1 base, with 23 bases between. The CDR3 runs to 18 residues. Per the germline V gene, CDR1 is SNHLY and CDR2 is FYNNEI.